Listed here are 26 T cell receptor beta chains from one sample, sequenced in a study of control samples from healthy donors and cancer patients. Profiled with immunoSEQ multiplex PCR; TCRdb holds only in-frame clones, not every one. The sample carries about 170,000 clones, about 86% recorded once. The sequencing sample was made of blood. The receptors shown here come from a woman aged 25 to 45 in good health.

This chain links TRBV19 with TRBJ1-2; 10 bases line up with TRBD1. CDR3 length equals 16 residues. Germline-derived CDR1 and CDR2 are LNHDA and SQIVND (reference sequence). The V gene end was trimmed by 4 bases and the J gene end by 1 base; junction bases not matched to a gene: 6. The CDR3 DNA is TGTGCCAGTAGTAGACAGGGGGCACCAATTAACTATGGCTACACCTTC. Translating it yields CASSRQGAPINYGYTF.

With regard to this clone: One end of the junction is discordant with germline, which a read error may explain. The gene calls are TRBV18 and TRBJ1-2; D may be TRBD1 (6 bases). The CDR3 runs 12 residues. In germline, CDR1 is KGHSH, CDR2 LQKENI. The CDR3 here is CASSPDGQNYFF. For the CDR3, the DNA is TGTGCCAGCTCACCAGACGGACAGAATTACTTTTTC.

The chain carries TRBV5-4 and TRBJ2-3, with 7 bases lining up with TRBD2. CDR1 and CDR2 from the germline V gene are SGHNT and YYREEE (reference sequence). The CDR3 has 14 amino acids. Germline trimming cut 4 bases from V and 2 bases from J; bases unmatched to any gene: 4. The CDR3 reads CASSPRDYTDTQYF. The CDR3 DNA is TGTGCCAGCAGCCCCCGGGACTACACAGATACGCAGTATTTT.

This sequence joins TRBV24-1 and TRBJ1-3; no firm D call. Germline V gives CDR1 KGHDR, CDR2 SFDVKD. The V end was cut by 3 bases, the J end by 4 bases, with 3 bases between. The CDR3 is made up of 12 amino acids. CDR3: CATSDGGNTIYF. Here the CDR3 DNA reads TGTGCCACCAGTGATGGGGGAAACACCATATATTTT.

The chain joins TRBV6-5 to TRBJ2-7, with TRBD2 matching over 10 bases. The CDR3 contains 15 residues. V dropped 0 bases and J dropped 4; count of bases not matched to a gene: 3. Looked up from germline, CDR1 is MNHEY and CDR2 is SVGAGI. CDR3 DNA: TGTGCCAGCAGTTACTCGGCAGCGGGAGGGTACGAGCAGTACTTC. Translated, it gives CASSYSAAGGYEQYF.

Concerning this clone: At the DNA level, this CDR3 is encoded by other sequences in the same sample as well. The chain recombines TRBV20-1 with TRBJ2-3; no firm D call. Germline V lookup: CDR1 DFQATT, CDR2 SNEGSKA (reference sequence). V was clipped by 5 bases and J by 3 bases, with 3 bases between them. The length of the CDR3 is 10 residues. The DNA of the CDR3 is TGCAGTGCTCGGACAGATACGCAGTATTTT. Its protein is CSARTDTQYF.

The chain carries TRBV24-1 and TRBJ2-3, with 8 bases matching TRBD2. The CDR3 is 16 residues long. Trimming took 3 bases from V and 7 from J; bases not matched to a gene: 11. Germline assignment: CDR1 KGHDR and CDR2 SFDVKD. The CDR3 loop reads CATSDPGPSGGNTQYF. CDR3 coding DNA: TGTGCCACCAGTGATCCAGGACCCTCGGGGGGGAATACGCAGTATTTT.

The V gene is TRBV7-9, the J gene TRBJ2-3, with 7 bases that match TRBD1. This CDR3 has 13 amino acids. Germline V gene data show CDR1 as SEHNR and CDR2 as FQNEAQ (reference sequence). With 2 bases clipped from V and 6 bases from J, the junction kept 2 bases outside the gene matches. The CDR3 protein is CASSLLGQDTQYF. Here the CDR3 DNA reads TGTGCCAGCAGCTTACTGGGACAGGATACGCAGTATTTT.

This rearrangement joins TRBV2 to TRBJ2-5; D is possibly TRBD1 (6 bases). The CDR3 totals 15 residues. Trimming took 7 bases from V and 4 from J, leaving 19 bases between them. Looked up from germline, CDR1 is SNHLY and CDR2 is FYNNEI. Here the CDR3 reads CASNAPGVIGETQYF. The CDR3, as DNA: TGTGCCAGCAATGCACCAGGGGTGATTGGAGAGACCCAGTACTTC. The entire variable domain, with the rest obtained from reference TRBV2 and TRBJ2-5, is as follows: EPEVTQTPSHQVTQMGQEVILRCVPISNHLYFYWYRQILGQKVEFLVSFYNNEISEKSEIFDDQFSVERPDGSNFTLKIRSTKLEDSAMYFCASNAPGVIGETQYFGPGTRLLVL.

The chain carries TRBV2 and TRBJ1-1; no reliable D call. Germline V gene lookup returns CDR1 SNHLY and CDR2 FYNNEI. CDR3 length: 12 residues. V shed 4 bases and J shed 1 base, with 4 bases lying between them. The CDR3 protein is CASSVANTEAFF. The CDR3 nucleotides are TGTGCCAGCAGTGTGGCGAACACTGAAGCTTTCTTT.

Note on this clone: The same CDR3 arises from other DNA sequences in this sample as well. V gene TRBV6-4 combines with J gene TRBJ1-5, with D uncertain. The CDR3 is 12 amino acids. Germline CDR1 reads MRHNA; CDR2 reads SNTAGT. V dropped 3 bases and J dropped 9 bases, with 9 bases sitting between them. This CDR3 reads CASSEGGGPQHF. In DNA form, the CDR3 reads TGTGCCAGCAGTGAGGGCGGAGGGCCCCAGCATTTT.

The genes are TRBV6-5 and TRBJ1-3; D gene unclear. CDR1 is MNHEY and CDR2 is SVGAGI in the germline V gene. CDR3 length equals 14 residues. V shed 6 bases and J shed 0 bases, with 9 bases lying between them. For the CDR3, the DNA is TGTGCCAGCAGCTATACAGACTCTGGAAACACCATATATTTT. Its protein is CASSYTDSGNTIYF.

This clone was observed a single time. The V call is TRBV3-1 (or the pseudogene TRBV3-2), the J call TRBJ2-1; 12 nucleotides agree with TRBD2. CDR1 is LGHDT and CDR2 is YNNKEL in the germline V gene (reference sequence). With 0 bases clipped from V and 15 bases from J, the junction kept 12 bases outside the gene matches. The CDR3 contains 16 residues. CDR3: CASSQDWGSLAGGPFF. In nucleotides, the CDR3 is TGTGCCAGCAGCCAAGATTGGGGTTCACTAGCGGGAGGACCGTTCTTC.

V usage is TRBV7-8 and J usage is TRBJ2-6, with D tentatively TRBD1 (5 bases). The length of the CDR3 is 17 residues. Per the germline V gene, CDR1 is SGHVS and CDR2 is FQNEAQ. Trimming cost V 2 bases and J 0 bases, with 11 bases left between them. The CDR3: CASSLMGRFSGANVLTF. The CDR3 DNA reads TGTGCCAGCAGCTTAATGGGGCGGTTCTCTGGGGCCAACGTCCTGACTTTC.

J is TRBJ1-1 and V is TRBV12-3 or TRBV12-4; tentatively, D is TRBD1 (6 bases). The V end lost 1 base, the J end lost 10 bases, and 13 bases lay between the germline ends. The CDR3 runs to 13 residues. The CDR3 spells CASSLGLGARAFF. The DNA of the CDR3 is TGTGCCAGCAGTTTAGGGCTGGGGGCTCGAGCTTTCTTT.

The V gene is TRBV7-9, the J gene TRBJ2-1; D possibly matches TRBD1 or TRBD2 (5 bases each). V shed 5 bases and J shed 9 bases, with 20 bases lying between them. Looked up from germline, CDR1 is SEHNR and CDR2 is FQNEAQ (reference sequence). The CDR3 runs to 15 residues. The CDR3 sequence: CASSPSGGVGGEQFF. The CDR3 DNA reads TGTGCCAGCAGCCCCTCAGGTGGGGTTGGGGGTGAGCAGTTCTTC.

The rearrangement links TRBV10-1 to TRBJ2-2; D perhaps matches TRBD2 (5 bases). Germline loops: CDR1 WNHNN, CDR2 SYGVQD (reference sequence). The V end was cut by 3 bases, the J end by 1 base, with 6 bases between. The CDR3 covers 14 residues. The CDR3 region is CASSEGGNTGELFF. CDR3 coding DNA: TGCGCCAGCAGTGAAGGAGGGAACACCGGGGAGCTGTTTTTT.

This clone was observed a handful of times. This sequence joins TRBV2 and TRBJ1-3; D is ambiguous. V was clipped by 5 bases and J by 0 bases, with 8 bases between them. CDR1 is SNHLY and CDR2 is FYNNEI in the germline V gene. The CDR3 is made up of 14 amino acids. The CDR3 protein is CASSLPVSGNTIYF. In DNA, the CDR3 is TGTGCCAGCAGTCTCCCAGTCTCTGGAAACACCATATATTTT.

CDR3 amino acids: CAISRIQGSSTDTQYF. The DNA for the CDR3 is TGTGCCATCAGCCGAATACAGGGGAGTAGTACAGATACGCAGTATTTT. The chain uses TRBV10-3 and TRBJ2-3; TRBD1 matches 7 bases. The J segment lost 3 bases and the V segment lost 6 bases, leaving 12 bases of the junction unmatched. The CDR3 sequence is 16 residues long. Germline CDR1 ENHRY, CDR2 SYGVKD.

V and J are TRBV19 and TRBJ1-2, with D perhaps TRBD1 (6 bases). Germline assignment: CDR1 LNHDA and CDR2 SQIVND (reference sequence). There are 15 residues in the CDR3. With 3 bases removed from V and 6 bases from J, the gap between germline ends came to 17 bases. The DNA for the CDR3 is TGTGCCAGTAGTATCCCACCAGGGGACCGGGATGGCTACACCTTC. This translates into CASSIPPGDRDGYTF.

The J gene is TRBJ1-2, the V gene TRBV10-3; TRBD1 matches at 10 bases. The ends lost 0 bases at V and 4 bases at J; junction bases unmatched: 5. This CDR3 has 16 residues. Germline V gene data show CDR1 as ENHRY and CDR2 as SYGVKD. CDR3 in amino acids: CAISESGTGEGYGYTF. The DNA for the CDR3 is TGTGCCATCAGTGAGTCGGGGACAGGGGAGGGCTATGGCTACACCTTC.

This clone was picked up a small number of times. The genes are TRBV15 and TRBJ2-7; no firm D call. V lost 2 bases to trimming and J lost 7 bases, with 12 bases between them. CDR3 length equals 13 residues. CDR1 and CDR2 from the germline V gene are LNHNV and YYDKDF (reference sequence). The CDR3 is CATSRPPDREQYF. In DNA form, the CDR3 reads TGTGCCACCAGCAGACCACCAGATCGGGAGCAGTACTTC.

The chain uses TRBV3-1 (or the pseudogene TRBV3-2) and TRBJ2-2, with unresolved D. Germline CDR1 reads LGHDT; CDR2 reads YNNKEL (reference sequence). Trimming took 4 bases from V and 1 from J, leaving 7 bases between them. The CDR3 consists of 14 residues. The chain's CDR3 is CASSLGLNTGELFF. DNA of the CDR3: TGTGCCAGCAGCCTCGGCCTGAACACCGGGGAGCTGTTTTTT.

The chain joins TRBV6-5 to TRBJ2-7, with D perhaps TRBD2 (6 bases). Looked up from germline, CDR1 is MNHEY and CDR2 is SVGAGI. The V end lost 0 bases, the J end lost 7 bases, and 10 bases lay between the germline ends. There are 13 residues in the CDR3. In DNA, the CDR3 is TGTGCCAGCAGTTACTCGACCGGGGGAGAGCAGTACGTC. Its protein is CASSYSTGGEQYV.

The chain is built from TRBV21-1 and TRBJ1-5. TRBV21-1 is classified as a pseudogene. This CDR3 region has 18 residues. The CDR3 nucleotides read TGTGCCAGCAAGAATGAAAAGGTGGAGGGTTTCAGCAATCAGCCCCAGCATTTT. It encodes CASKNEKVEGFSNQPQHF.

This clone has only a few counts. The rearrangement uses TRBV7-8 and TRBJ2-2, with 11 bases that match TRBD1. From germline, CDR1 is SGHVS and CDR2 FQNEAQ. The CDR3 length is 19 residues. Trimming cost V 0 bases and J 5 bases; bases outside gene matches: 11. DNA for the CDR3: TGTGCCAGCAGCTTAGCCGACCTGGACAGGGGGCGTAGTACCGGGGAGCTGTTTTTT. It translates to CASSLADLDRGRSTGELFF.